Shown below are 25 T cell receptor beta chains from a single sample sequenced in a study of blood T cell repertoires in COVID-19. The data were produced by immunoSEQ multiplex PCR, yet TCRdb's version contains in-frame clones alone and is incomplete. Among about 330,000 clones listed, around 87% were seen once. The sample taken for sequencing was PBMCs or T cells enriched from blood (not recorded which). The receptor set was obtained from a woman younger than 45 who had recovered from COVID-19.

This clone was seen once. The chain uses TRBV30 and TRBJ1-5; D unclear. Deletions cut 5 bases from V and 0 bases from J, with 11 bases between. CDR1 is GTSNPN, CDR2 SVGIG, per germline (reference sequence). The CDR3 spans 14 residues. CDR3 residues: CAWARLGSNQPQHF. The CDR3 nucleotides are TGTGCCTGGGCAAGACTGGGTAGCAATCAGCCCCAGCATTTT.

The V and J genes are TRBV9 and TRBJ2-3, with a tentative D call TRBD2 (6 bases). Germline loops: CDR1 SGDLS, CDR2 YYNGEE. The CDR3 has 15 residues. V shed 4 bases and J shed 8 bases, with 20 bases lying between them. The CDR3 DNA reads TGTGCCAGCAGCCTAGAGGTAGGGACTGGTGGTACGCAGTATTTT. Translation: CASSLEVGTGGTQYF.

The chain recombines TRBV7-2 with TRBJ2-1, with TRBD2 as a possible D gene (5 bases). The germline V and J ends were trimmed by 3 bases and 3 bases, with 15 bases remaining between them. Germline V lookup: CDR1 SGHTA, CDR2 FQGNSA. The CDR3 length is 16 residues. The CDR3 reads CASSLNPGILYNEQFF. The CDR3 nucleotides are TGTGCCAGCAGCTTGAACCCGGGAATACTCTACAATGAGCAGTTCTTC.

CDR3: CATQAGSNYGYTF. CDR3 nucleotides: TGTGCCACCCAGGCAGGGTCAAACTATGGCTACACCTTC. V is TRBV15 and J is TRBJ1-2, with a weak D call TRBD1 (5 bases). The germline CDR1 and CDR2 sequences are LNHNV and YYDKDF (reference sequence). Trimming shortened V by 8 bases and J by 2 bases, and 12 bases separated the two germline ends. CDR3 size: 13 residues.

V is TRBV11-2 and J is TRBJ2-7; D might be TRBD2 (7 bases). CDR1 and CDR2 (germline): SGHAT, FQNNGV. CDR3 length equals 13 residues. The germline V and J ends were trimmed by 2 bases and 6 bases, with 11 bases remaining between them. The CDR3 loop reads CASSLPRGAEQYF. As DNA, the CDR3 is TGTGCCAGCAGCTTACCTCGGGGGGCCGAGCAGTACTTC.

Turning to this clone: Different DNA sequences within this sample yield the same CDR3. The CDR3 coding sequence is TGTGCCAGCAGTTTGGGACAGAGCTATGGCTACACCTTC. Its protein is CASSLGQSYGYTF. This chain uses TRBV12-3 or TRBV12-4 with TRBJ1-2, with TRBD1 identical over 7 bases. The CDR3 is 13 residues long. The V and J ends lost 3 bases and 4 bases, in that order; junction bases with no gene match: 2.

V usage is TRBV4-1 and J usage is TRBJ2-7; 9 bases are shared with TRBD2. CDR3 length: 16 amino acids. Germline CDR1 is MGHRA and CDR2 is YSYEKL. With 1 base clipped from V and 0 bases from J, the junction kept 4 bases outside the gene matches. The CDR3 loop is CASSQGTSDRSYEQYF. The DNA for the CDR3 is TGCGCCAGCAGCCAAGGGACTAGCGACCGCTCCTACGAGCAGTACTTC.

The genes are TRBV2 and TRBJ1-4, with 7 bases that match TRBD1. Germline loops: CDR1 SNHLY, CDR2 FYNNEI. This CDR3 has 14 residues. Trimming removed 8 bases from V and 3 bases from J; junction bases left unmatched: 6. Here the CDR3 DNA reads TGTGCCAGCGTGAGGGGGCACCCTAATGAAAAACTGTTTTTT. Residues: CASVRGHPNEKLFF.

The chain has TRBV30 and TRBJ1-3; D gene unclear. Per the germline V gene, CDR1 is GTSNPN and CDR2 is SVGIG (reference sequence). V gave up 5 bases and J gave up 4 bases, with 6 bases separating them. The CDR3 loop spans 11 amino acids. The CDR3 here is CAWGLGNTIYF. CDR3 DNA sequence: TGTGCCTGGGGCCTAGGAAACACCATATATTTT.

The rearrangement links TRBV4-1 to TRBJ2-3, with 7 bases aligning to TRBD2. Germline V gene data show CDR1 as MGHRA and CDR2 as YSYEKL. J gave up 0 bases and V 0 bases, and 0 bases lay outside the gene matches. The CDR3 has 15 residues. CDR3 residues: CASSQDSGSTDTQYF. DNA for the CDR3: TGCGCCAGCAGCCAAGATAGCGGGAGCACAGATACGCAGTATTTT.

V gene TRBV7-2 combines with J gene TRBJ2-3, with D uncertain. The CDR3 has 12 residues. V dropped 2 bases and J dropped 6 bases, with 6 bases sitting between them. The germline gives CDR1 SGHTA, CDR2 FQGNSA. CDR3 in DNA: TGTGCCAGCAGCTTATGGCCCGATACGCAGTATTTT. Amino acids: CASSLWPDTQYF.

The chain combines TRBV4-1 with TRBJ1-2; D might be TRBD1 (6 bases). Looked up from germline, CDR1 is MGHRA and CDR2 is YSYEKL. Trimming took off 1 base at V and 5 bases at J, with 11 bases between the two ends. The CDR3 is 14 residues long. The CDR3 loop reads CASSQGSGVYGYTF. DNA for the CDR3: TGCGCCAGCAGCCAAGGATCAGGGGTTTATGGCTACACCTTC.

This rearrangement joins TRBV2 to TRBJ1-1, with D possibly TRBD1 on 5 matching bases. V lost 6 bases to trimming and J lost 4 bases, with 12 bases between them. CDR1 is SNHLY and CDR2 is FYNNEI in the germline V gene. CDR3 length: 13 residues. The CDR3 spells CASSRYTGTEAFF. The CDR3 nucleotides are TGTGCCAGCAGCCGATATACAGGCACTGAAGCTTTCTTT.

The V call is TRBV7-9, the J call TRBJ1-4, with 7 bases lining up with TRBD1. CDR3 length equals 15 residues. Germline trimming cut 5 bases from V and 7 bases from J; bases unmatched to any gene: 10. The V gene's germline CDR1 is SEHNR and CDR2 FQNEAQ (reference sequence). CDR3 coding DNA: TGTGCCAGCAGCGTACAGGGGCTACCTGGTGAAAAACTGTTTTTT. Its protein product is CASSVQGLPGEKLFF.

The chain has TRBV29-1 and TRBJ2-1, with 11 bases identical to TRBD2. The CDR3 loop spans 14 amino acids. Germline values: CDR1 SQVTM, CDR2 ANQGSEA. CDR3 DNA: TGCGGCAGCGTAACTAGCGGGGGAAACGATGAGCAGTTCTTC. It codes for CGSVTSGGNDEQFF.

Here the CDR3 reads CASSYARDLYGYTF. CDR3 bases: TGTGCCAGCAGTTACGCGAGGGATCTCTATGGCTACACCTTC. The chain links TRBV6-5 to TRBJ1-2, with D uncertain. Germline V gene data show CDR1 as MNHEY and CDR2 as SVGAGI. The V and J ends lost 2 bases and 4 bases respectively, with 11 bases between them. This CDR3 has 14 amino acids.

V is TRBV29-1 and J is TRBJ1-5; D unresolved. Germline loops: CDR1 SQVTM, CDR2 ANQGSEA. The CDR3 runs to 13 residues. Trimming shortened V by 4 bases and J by 0 bases, and 7 bases separated the two germline ends. CDR3 bases: TGCAGCGTTGCCTTAGATAGCAATCAGCCCCAGCATTTT. Translating it yields CSVALDSNQPQHF.

The V and J genes are TRBV7-8 and TRBJ1-1; D perhaps matches TRBD1 (6 bases). The germline V gene has CDR1 SGHVS and CDR2 FQNEAQ. The CDR3 consists of 13 residues. V was shortened by 5 bases and J by 4 bases, with 11 bases between the two germline ends. The CDR3 DNA follows: TGTGCCAGCAGCCCAGGGGTACCCACTGAAGCTTTCTTT. Its translation is CASSPGVPTEAFF. Drawing the rest from reference TRBV7-8 and TRBJ1-1, the complete variable domain is GAGVSQSPRYKVAKRGQDVALRCDPISGHVSLFWYQQALGQGPEFLTYFQNEAQLDKSGLPSDRFFAERPEGSVSTLKIQRTQQEDSAVYLCASSPGVPTEAFFGQGTRLTVV.

V and J are TRBV3-1 (or the pseudogene TRBV3-2) and TRBJ2-7; maybe TRBD2 (5 bases). Trimming took 0 bases from V and 3 from J, leaving 12 bases between them. This CDR3 is built from 15 residues. The germline CDR1 and CDR2 sequences are LGHDT and YNNKEL (reference sequence). The CDR3 sequence is CASSQESGIGYEQYF. CDR3 coding DNA: TGTGCCAGCAGCCAAGAATCGGGGATCGGCTACGAGCAGTACTTC.

The rearrangement joins TRBV5-6 to TRBJ1-2; D unclear. Germline assignment: CDR1 SGHDT and CDR2 YYEEEE. V was shortened by 1 base and J by 8 bases, with 15 bases between the two germline ends. This CDR3 is 14 amino acids long. CDR3 region: CASSLRLGAWGYTF. As DNA, the CDR3 is TGTGCCAGCAGCTTGAGGTTGGGCGCTTGGGGCTACACCTTC.

V usage is TRBV4-3 and J usage is TRBJ1-5, with 8 bases identical to TRBD1. The CDR3 totals 14 residues. Germline CDR1 reads LGHNA; CDR2 reads YSLEER. Unmatched junction bases numbered 3, after V lost 4 bases and J lost 4 bases. This chain's CDR3 is CASSPRTGNQPQHF. The CDR3 region has the DNA TGCGCCAGCAGCCCCCGGACAGGGAATCAGCCCCAGCATTTT.

V usage is TRBV7-9 and J usage is TRBJ1-2, with a tentative D call TRBD1 (6 bases). Trimming removed 5 bases from V and 8 bases from J, with 24 bases in between. CDR3 length: 16 residues. The germline CDR1 and CDR2 sequences are SEHNR and FQNEAQ (reference sequence). The DNA of the CDR3 is TGTGCCAGCAGCGACGGACAGATTGAAAGGATGATAGGCTACACCTTC. Its protein product is CASSDGQIERMIGYTF. Based on the CDR3 plus reference TRBV7-9 and TRBJ1-2, the full variable domain is DTGVSQNPRHKITKRGQNVTFRCDPISEHNRLYWYRQTLGQGPEFLTYFQNEAQLEKSRLLSDRFSAERPKGSFSTLEIQRTEQGDSAMYLCASSDGQIERMIGYTFGSGTRLTVV.

This clone has just one count. The chain has TRBV19 and TRBJ2-1; 8 bases match TRBD1. Trimming took 3 bases from V and 4 from J; bases not matched to a gene: 8. Germline V gene data show CDR1 as LNHDA and CDR2 as SQIVND (reference sequence). This CDR3 is 16 amino acids long. CDR3 region: CASSMSPGGRYNEQFF. The CDR3 DNA sequence: TGTGCCAGTAGTATGTCCCCAGGGGGCCGGTACAATGAGCAGTTCTTC. Full variable domain (remainder filled in from reference TRBV19 and TRBJ2-1): DGGITQSPKYLFRKEGQNVTLSCEQNLNHDAMYWYRQDPGQGLRLIYYSQIVNDFQKGDIAEGYSVSREKKESFPLTVTSAQKNPTAFYLCASSMSPGGRYNEQFFGPGTRLTVL.

This clone was observed a single time. The rearrangement links TRBV7-3 to TRBJ2-5, with TRBD1 matching 7 bases. This CDR3 has 16 residues. Germline loops: CDR1 SGHTA, CDR2 FQGTGA. The ends lost 5 bases at V and 3 bases at J; junction bases unmatched: 12. CDR3 sequence (DNA): TGTGCCAGCAGCCCCCGACAGGGATTTGTGGAAGAGACCCAGTACTTC. Translating it yields CASSPRQGFVEETQYF. Full variable domain (rest looked up from reference TRBV7-3 and TRBJ2-5): GAGVSQTPSNKVTEKGKYVELRCDPISGHTALYWYRQSLGQGPEFLIYFQGTGAADDSGLPNDRFFAVRPEGSVSTLKIQRTERGDSAVYLCASSPRQGFVEETQYFGPGTRLLVL.

V and J are TRBV27 and TRBJ1-2; no firm D call. The CDR3 length is 14 residues. Trimming took off 10 bases at V and 6 bases at J, with 21 bases between the two ends. The germline V gene encodes CDR1 MNHEY and CDR2 SMNVEV (reference sequence). CDR3 coding DNA: TGTGCCACTAAACCCCTTCCGGGATCAGATGGCTACACCTTC. Translating it yields CATKPLPGSDGYTF.